This T cell receptor (beta chain) was found in a study of CD8 T cells in Susac syndrome. Study-wide findings and caveats: The authors found around 17 Susac-specific public clones in total CD8+ repertoires and roughly five in CD8+ TEMRA repertoires.

Trimming left V 3 bases short and J 8 bases short, with 7 bases between. The CDR3 covers 10 residues. Germline V lookup: CDR1 GTSNPN, CDR2 SVGIG (reference sequence). Negative isolation was used for CD8+ and CD4+ T cells, and FACS enrichment was applied to TEMRA cells. Concerning this clonotype itself: The target antigen is unknown.

Random hexamers were used to reverse transcribe the RNA input (about 0.5 to 1 ug). The amplification used immunoSEQ multiplex PCR on TCR beta CDR3; it spanned 54 Vbeta and 13 Jbeta. MiXCR, run by TCRdb on the immunoSEQ multiplex PCR reads, gives a single entry per CDR3 protein. The table lists 120,000 or so distinct CDR3 sequences, just under 95% of them singletons. The chain combines TRBV30 with TRBJ1-2, with unresolved D. The sequence derives from a human donor with Susac syndrome. The sequencing sample was made of CD8+ T cells from PBMCs. The chain's CDR3 is CAWSAEGYTF. CDR3 nucleotide sequence: TGTGCCTGGAGCGCCGAGGGCTACACCTTC. The full variable domain, in which reference TRBV30 and TRBJ1-2 provide the parts outside the CDR3, is SQTIHQWPATLVQPVGSPLSLECTVEGTSNPNLYWYRQAAGRGLQLLFYSVGIGQISSEVPQNLSASRPQDRQFILSSKKLLLSDSGFYLCAWSAEGYTFGSGTRLTVV.